This record looks at one TCR beta chain sequence and its context. These data belong to a study of blood T cell repertoires in COVID-19. In the study overall: T cells, B-cell-depleted T cells, or PBMCs provided the cDNA or gDNA that served as material.

Germline-derived CDR1 and CDR2 are GTSNPN and SVGIG (reference sequence). After removal of 1 base from V and 7 bases from J, the junction contained 3 bases not matched to a gene. The CDR3 runs 12 residues. The data were produced by immunoSEQ multiplex PCR, yet TCRdb's version contains in-frame clones alone and is incomplete. Of tens of thousands of clones in the sample, about 85% were seen once. The sequence was obtained from a human donor in a cohort sampled during active COVID-19. The sample was peripheral blood. The rearrangement links TRBV30 to TRBJ1-2; 7 bases match TRBD1. The CDR3 DNA sequence: TGTGCCTGGAGTGCGCAGGGGGTTGGCTACACCTTC. This sequence encodes CAWSAQGVGYTF.